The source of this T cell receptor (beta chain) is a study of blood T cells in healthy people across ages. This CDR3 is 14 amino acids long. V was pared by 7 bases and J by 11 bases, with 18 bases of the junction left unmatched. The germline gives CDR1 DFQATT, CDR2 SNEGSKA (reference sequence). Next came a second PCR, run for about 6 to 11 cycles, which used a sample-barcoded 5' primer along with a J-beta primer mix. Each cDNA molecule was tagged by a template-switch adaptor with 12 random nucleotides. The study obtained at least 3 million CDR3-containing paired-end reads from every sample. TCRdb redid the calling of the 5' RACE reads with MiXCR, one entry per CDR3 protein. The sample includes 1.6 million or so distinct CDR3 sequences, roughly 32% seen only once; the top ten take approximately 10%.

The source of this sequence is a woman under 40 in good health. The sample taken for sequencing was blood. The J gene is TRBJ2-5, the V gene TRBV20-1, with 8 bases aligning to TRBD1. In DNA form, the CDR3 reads TGCAGTGTCCCCGGGACAGGAAGGCCACGGGAGCAGTACTTC. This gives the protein CSVPGTGRPREQYF.